What follows is one TCR beta chain and its context. Other DNA variants within this sample encode the same CDR3. Authors' data handling: Amplifying reference gene primers gave estimates of nucleated cell counts. The repertoire was sequenced with immunoSEQ multiplex PCR; TCRdb's copy has only in-frame clones and lacks some. V and J calls and clone size follow that table, whereas D and trimming were derived from the DNA. The profile shows roughly 130,000 clones, around 80% of them singletons. This sample stems from a study of blood T cell repertoires in COVID-19. Overall study context: Both acute and convalescent COVID-19 samples were obtained from the United States, Italy and Spain. PBMCs, B-cell-depleted T cells, or T cells provided the cDNA or gDNA that made up the material.

The ends lost 0 bases at V and 5 bases at J; junction bases unmatched: 5. The CDR3 spans 15 residues. Germline V lookup: CDR1 SGHRS, CDR2 YFSETQ. Material for sequencing was peripheral blood. The receptor comes from a man between 65 and 80 years old with acute or convalescent COVID-19. The rearrangement links TRBV5-1 to TRBJ2-3; 8 bases are shared with TRBD2. This chain's CDR3 is CASSLGRGGLDTQYF. The CDR3 DNA sequence: TGCGCCAGCAGCTTGGGCCGGGGGGGCTTAGATACGCAGTATTTT.